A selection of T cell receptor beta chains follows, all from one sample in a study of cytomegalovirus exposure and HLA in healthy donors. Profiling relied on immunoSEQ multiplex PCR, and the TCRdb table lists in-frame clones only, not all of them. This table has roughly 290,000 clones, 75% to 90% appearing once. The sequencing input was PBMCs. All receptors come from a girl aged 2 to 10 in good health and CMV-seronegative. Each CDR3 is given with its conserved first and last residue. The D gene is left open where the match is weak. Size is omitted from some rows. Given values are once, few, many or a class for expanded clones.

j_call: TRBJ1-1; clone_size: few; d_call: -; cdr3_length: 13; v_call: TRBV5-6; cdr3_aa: CASSPEAVTEAFF; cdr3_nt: TGTGCCAGCAGTCCAGAGGCTGTAACTGAAGCTTTCTTT
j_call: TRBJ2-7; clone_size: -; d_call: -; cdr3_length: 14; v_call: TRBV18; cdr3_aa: CASSPDRRNYEQYF; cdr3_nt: TGTGCCAGCTCACCTGACAGGAGGAACTACGAGCAGTACTTC
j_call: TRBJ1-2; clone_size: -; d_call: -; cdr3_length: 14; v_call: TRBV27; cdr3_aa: CASSPGLINYGYTF; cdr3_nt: TGTGCCAGCAGTCCGGGACTGATTAACTATGGCTACACCTTC
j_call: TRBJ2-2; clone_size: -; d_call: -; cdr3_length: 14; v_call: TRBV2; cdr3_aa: CASSELGRSGELFF; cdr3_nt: TGTGCCAGCAGTGAGTTAGGGAGGTCCGGGGAGCTGTTTTTT
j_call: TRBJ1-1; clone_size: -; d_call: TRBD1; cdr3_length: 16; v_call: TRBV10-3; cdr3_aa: CAISESQAGGNTEAFF; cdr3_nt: TGTGCCATCAGTGAGAGTCAAGCAGGGGGAAACACTGAAGCTTTCTTT
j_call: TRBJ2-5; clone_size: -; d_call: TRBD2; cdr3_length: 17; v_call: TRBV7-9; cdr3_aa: CASQSALAGEPLETQYF; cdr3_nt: TGTGCCAGCCAATCAGCTCTAGCGGGCGAACCTCTAGAGACCCAGTACTTC
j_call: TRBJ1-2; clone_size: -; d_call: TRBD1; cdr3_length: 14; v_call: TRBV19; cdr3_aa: CASRTGTGSYGYTF; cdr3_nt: TGTGCCAGTAGGACCGGGACAGGGTCTTATGGCTACACCTTC
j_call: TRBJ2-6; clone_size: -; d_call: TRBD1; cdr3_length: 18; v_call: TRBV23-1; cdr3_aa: CASARTDRDRPGANVLTF; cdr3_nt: TGCGCCAGCGCCCGCACGGACAGGGATAGACCTGGGGCCAACGTCCTGACTTTC
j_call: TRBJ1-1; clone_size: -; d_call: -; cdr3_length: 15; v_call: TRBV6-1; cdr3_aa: CASSHGPSGQPEAFF; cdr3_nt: TGTGCCAGCAGTCATGGGCCTTCAGGGCAGCCTGAAGCTTTCTTT
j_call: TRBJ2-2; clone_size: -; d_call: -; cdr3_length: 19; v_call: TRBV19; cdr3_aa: CASSTSSTSFGPLYGELFF; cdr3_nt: TGTGCCAGTAGTACATCGTCGACTAGTTTTGGGCCCCTCTACGGGGAGCTGTTTTTT
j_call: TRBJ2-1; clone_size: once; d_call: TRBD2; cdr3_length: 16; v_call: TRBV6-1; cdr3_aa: CASSELNSGLAGTQFF; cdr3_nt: TGTGCCAGCAGTGAACTAAATTCGGGGCTAGCGGGAACCCAGTTCTTC
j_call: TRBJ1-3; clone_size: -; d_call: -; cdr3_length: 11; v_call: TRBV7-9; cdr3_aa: CATPQENTIYF; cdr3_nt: TGTGCCACCCCTCAGGAAAACACCATATATTTT
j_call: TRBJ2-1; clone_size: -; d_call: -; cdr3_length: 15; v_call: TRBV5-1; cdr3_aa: CASSQGGFPYNEQFF; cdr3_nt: TGCGCCAGCAGCCAAGGAGGGTTCCCTTACAATGAGCAGTTCTTC
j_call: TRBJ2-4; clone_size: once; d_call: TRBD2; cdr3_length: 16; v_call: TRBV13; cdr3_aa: CASSLAGGLAKNIQYF; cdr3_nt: TGTGCCAGCAGCTTAGCGGGAGGACTAGCCAAAAACATTCAGTACTTC
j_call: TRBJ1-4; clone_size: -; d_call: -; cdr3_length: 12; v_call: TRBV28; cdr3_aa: CASSSGPRGGFF; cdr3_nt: TGTGCCAGCAGTAGTGGTCCGCGAGGAGGGTTTTTT
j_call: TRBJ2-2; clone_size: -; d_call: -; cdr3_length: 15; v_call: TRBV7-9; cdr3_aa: CASSLVAGNTGELFF; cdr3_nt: TGTGCCAGCAGCTTAGTGGCAGGGAACACCGGGGAGCTGTTTTTT
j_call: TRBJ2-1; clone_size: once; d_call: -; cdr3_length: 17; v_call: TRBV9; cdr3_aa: CASSVDTTGAAYNEQFF; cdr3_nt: TGTGCCAGCAGCGTAGATACGACAGGCGCTGCCTACAATGAGCAGTTCTTC
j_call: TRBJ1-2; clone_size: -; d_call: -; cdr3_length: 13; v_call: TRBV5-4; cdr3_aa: CASSLNRNYGYTF; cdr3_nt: TGTGCCAGCAGCTTGAACAGGAACTATGGCTACACCTTC
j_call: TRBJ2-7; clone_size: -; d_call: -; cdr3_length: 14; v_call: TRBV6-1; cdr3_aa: CASSERQTLTEQYF; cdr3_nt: TGTGCCAGCAGTGAGAGACAGACCCTTACCGAGCAGTACTTC
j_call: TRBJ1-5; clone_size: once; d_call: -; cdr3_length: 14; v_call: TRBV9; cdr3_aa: CASSGGLTDQPQHF; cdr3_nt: TGTGCCAGCAGCGGGGGACTGACAGATCAGCCCCAGCATTTT
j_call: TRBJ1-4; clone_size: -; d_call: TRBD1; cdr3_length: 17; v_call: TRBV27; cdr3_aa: CASSRTGRSPLAEKLFF; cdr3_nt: TGTGCCAGCAGCCGGACAGGGCGGTCTCCTTTAGCTGAAAAACTGTTTTTT
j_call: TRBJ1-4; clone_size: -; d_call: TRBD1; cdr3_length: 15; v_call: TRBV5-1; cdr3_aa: CASSLEGATNEKLFF; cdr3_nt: TGCGCCAGCAGCTTGGAGGGGGCGACTAATGAAAAACTGTTTTTT
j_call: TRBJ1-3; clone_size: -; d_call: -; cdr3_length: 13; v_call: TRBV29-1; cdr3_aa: CSVATGSENTIYF; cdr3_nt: TGCAGCGTCGCCACAGGGTCTGAAAACACCATATATTTT
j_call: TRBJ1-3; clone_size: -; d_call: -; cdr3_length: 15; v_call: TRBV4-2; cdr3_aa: CASSREGRRGNTIYF; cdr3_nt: TGTGCCAGCAGCCGGGAGGGAAGGCGGGGAAACACCATATATTTT
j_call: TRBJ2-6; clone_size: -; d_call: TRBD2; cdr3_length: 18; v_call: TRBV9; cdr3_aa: CASSVAGGTRSGANVLTF; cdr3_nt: TGTGCCAGCAGCGTAGCGGGGGGGACGAGATCAGGGGCCAACGTCCTGACTTTC
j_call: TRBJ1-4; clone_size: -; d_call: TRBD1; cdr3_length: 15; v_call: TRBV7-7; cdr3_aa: CASSLGGQGNEKLFF; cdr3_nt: TGTGCCAGCAGCTTAGGAGGACAGGGAAATGAAAAACTGTTTTTT
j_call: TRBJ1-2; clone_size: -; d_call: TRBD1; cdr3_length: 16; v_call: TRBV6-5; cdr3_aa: CASSYSPGQRWYGYTF; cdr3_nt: TGTGCCAGCAGTTACTCCCCGGGACAGAGATGGTATGGCTACACCTTC
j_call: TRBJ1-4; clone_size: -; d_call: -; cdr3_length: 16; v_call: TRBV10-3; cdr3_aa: CAISEWPGSTNEKLFF; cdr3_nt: TGTGCCATCAGTGAGTGGCCAGGCTCAACTAATGAAAAACTGTTTTTT
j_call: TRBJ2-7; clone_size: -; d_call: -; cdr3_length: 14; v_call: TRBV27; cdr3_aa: CASSVTALSYEQYF; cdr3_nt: TGTGCCAGCAGTGTGACAGCACTCTCCTACGAGCAGTACTTC
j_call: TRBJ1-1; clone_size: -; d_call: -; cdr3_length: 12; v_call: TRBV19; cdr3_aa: CASTDRWTEAFF; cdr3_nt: TGTGCCAGTACCGACAGGTGGACTGAAGCTTTCTTT
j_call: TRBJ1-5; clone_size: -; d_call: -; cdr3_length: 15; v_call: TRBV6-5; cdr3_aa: CASRATGDSNQPQHF; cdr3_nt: TGTGCCAGCAGGGCTACGGGGGATAGCAATCAGCCCCAGCATTTT
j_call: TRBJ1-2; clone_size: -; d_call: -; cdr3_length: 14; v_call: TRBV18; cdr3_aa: CASSPDRTNYGYTF; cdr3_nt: TGTGCCAGCTCACCAGACAGGACGAACTATGGCTACACCTTC
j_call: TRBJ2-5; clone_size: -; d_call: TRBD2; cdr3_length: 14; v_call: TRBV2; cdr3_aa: CAGGGIQPSGTQYF; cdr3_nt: TGTGCCGGCGGGGGAATCCAGCCATCGGGGACCCAGTACTTC
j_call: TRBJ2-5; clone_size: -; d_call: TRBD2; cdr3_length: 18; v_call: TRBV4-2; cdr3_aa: CASSQDPASGGDGETQYF; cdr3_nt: TGTGCCAGCAGCCAAGACCCGGCTAGCGGGGGGGATGGAGAGACCCAGTACTTC
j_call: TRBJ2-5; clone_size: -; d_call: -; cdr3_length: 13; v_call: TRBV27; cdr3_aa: CASSFQNQETQYF; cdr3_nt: TGTGCCAGCAGTTTCCAGAACCAAGAGACCCAGTACTTC
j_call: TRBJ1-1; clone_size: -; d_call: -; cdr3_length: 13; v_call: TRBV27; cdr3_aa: CASSSPLNTEAFF; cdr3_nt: TGTGCCAGCAGTTCTCCCCTGAACACTGAAGCTTTCTTT
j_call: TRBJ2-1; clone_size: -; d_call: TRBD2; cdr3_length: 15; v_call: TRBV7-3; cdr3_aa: CASSPGLADWNEQFF; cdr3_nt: TGTGCCAGCAGTCCGGGACTAGCGGATTGGAATGAGCAGTTCTTC
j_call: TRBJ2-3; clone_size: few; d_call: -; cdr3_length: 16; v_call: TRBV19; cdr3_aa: CASSNLAERSTDTQYF; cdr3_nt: TGTGCCAGTAGTAACCTCGCCGAGCGGAGCACAGATACGCAGTATTTT
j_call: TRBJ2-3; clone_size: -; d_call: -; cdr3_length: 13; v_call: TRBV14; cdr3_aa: CASSQVFFDTQYF; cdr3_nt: TGTGCCAGCAGCCAAGTCTTTTTTGATACGCAGTATTTT
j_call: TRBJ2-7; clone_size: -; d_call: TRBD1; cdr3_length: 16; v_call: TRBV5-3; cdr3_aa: CARIGRPGQGTYEQYF; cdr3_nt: TGTGCCAGAATCGGGCGCCCGGGACAGGGTACCTACGAGCAGTACTTC
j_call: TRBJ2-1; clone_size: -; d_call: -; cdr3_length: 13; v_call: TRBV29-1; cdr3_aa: CSVDPRGHNEQFF; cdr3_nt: TGCAGCGTTGACCCGCGGGGCCACAATGAGCAGTTCTTC
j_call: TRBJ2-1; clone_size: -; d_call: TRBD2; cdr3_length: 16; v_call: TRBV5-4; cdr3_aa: CASSAYSGRHYNEQFF; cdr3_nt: TGTGCCAGCAGCGCATATAGCGGGAGGCATTACAATGAGCAGTTCTTC
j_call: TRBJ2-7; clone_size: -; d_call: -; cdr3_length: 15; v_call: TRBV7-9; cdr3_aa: CASSPPGAETYEQYF; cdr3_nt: TGTGCCAGCAGCCCCCCCGGAGCTGAAACCTACGAGCAGTACTTC
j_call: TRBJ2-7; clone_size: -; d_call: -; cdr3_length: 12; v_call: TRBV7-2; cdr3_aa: CASSSLPYEQYF; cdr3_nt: TGTGCCAGCAGCTCTCTCCCCTACGAGCAGTACTTC
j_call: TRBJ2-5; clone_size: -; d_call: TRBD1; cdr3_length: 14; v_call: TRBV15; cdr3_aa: CATSRDRGQETQYF; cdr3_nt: TGTGCCACCAGCCGGGACAGGGGGCAAGAGACCCAGTACTTC
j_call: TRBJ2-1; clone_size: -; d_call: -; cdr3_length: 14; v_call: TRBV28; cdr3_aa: CASSFKTEAHEQFF; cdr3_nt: TGTGCCAGCAGTTTTAAAACCGAAGCCCATGAGCAGTTCTTC
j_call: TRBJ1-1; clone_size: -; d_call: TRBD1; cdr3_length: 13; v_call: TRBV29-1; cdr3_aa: CSANRGIRTEAFF; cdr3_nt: TGCAGCGCTAACAGGGGGATCAGGACTGAAGCTTTCTTT
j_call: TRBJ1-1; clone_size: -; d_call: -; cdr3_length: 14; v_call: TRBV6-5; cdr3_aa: CASSPRQAYTEAFF; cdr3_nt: TGTGCCAGCAGCCCCAGACAGGCCTACACTGAAGCTTTCTTT
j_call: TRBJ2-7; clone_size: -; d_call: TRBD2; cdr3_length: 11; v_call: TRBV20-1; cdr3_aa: CSAREGYEQYF; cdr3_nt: TGCAGTGCCCGGGAGGGCTACGAGCAGTACTTC
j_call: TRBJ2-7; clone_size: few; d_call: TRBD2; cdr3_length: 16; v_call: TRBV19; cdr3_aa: CASKPGTSATPYEQYF; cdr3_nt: TGTGCCAGTAAGCCAGGGACTAGCGCCACTCCCTACGAGCAGTACTTC